The present T cell receptor beta chain was sequenced within a study of blood T cell repertoires in COVID-19. Across the whole study: The United States, Italy and Spain provided the acute and convalescent COVID-19 samples. T cells, B-cell-depleted T cells, or PBMCs provided the cDNA or gDNA that served as material.

In the authors' methods: Amplification of reference gene primers was used by the study to estimate nucleated cell counts. Here immunoSEQ multiplex PCR was the method, and the copy in TCRdb shows in-frame clones only, minus some. D and trimming come from the DNA, and the V and J calls and clone size come from that table. The table shows about 120,000 clones, with approximately 80% occurring only once. Germline-derived CDR1 and CDR2 are MNHNY and SVGAGI (reference sequence). The CDR3 is 16 residues long. The V and J ends lost 2 bases and 1 base, in that order; junction bases with no gene match: 5. V gene TRBV6-6 combines with J gene TRBJ2-3; 8 nucleotides align to TRBD2. This clonotype was sampled from a woman between 50 and 59 years old with acute or convalescent COVID-19. Specimen: peripheral blood. The CDR3 here is CASSYPETSGTDTQYF. The CDR3 DNA follows: TGTGCCAGCAGTTACCCGGAGACTAGCGGCACAGATACGCAGTATTTT.